A single sample is the source of the 22 T cell receptor beta chains below, sequenced in a study of tumor-infiltrating lymphocytes in localized non-small cell lung cancer. Profiled with immunoSEQ multiplex PCR; TCRdb holds only in-frame clones, not every one. Among some 13,000 clones, around 72% were seen once, and the ten largest hold around 9.6%. The sample taken for sequencing was uninvolved lung tissue not adjacent to the tumor. Every receptor here comes from a human donor with non-small cell lung cancer.

The chain is built from TRBV5-4 and TRBJ2-1, with a weak D call TRBD2 (6 bases). The germline gives CDR1 SGHNT, CDR2 YYREEE (reference sequence). V lost 3 bases to trimming and J lost 7 bases, with 20 bases between them. This CDR3 has 16 amino acids. This CDR3 reads CASSSIGGQGRNEQFF. The CDR3 bases are TGTGCCAGCAGCTCAATTGGAGGGCAAGGTAGGAATGAGCAGTTCTTC.

The V call is TRBV7-2, the J call TRBJ2-6; 7 nucleotides agree with TRBD1. The germline gives CDR1 SGHTA, CDR2 FQGNSA. This CDR3 has 16 amino acids. V gave up 4 bases and J gave up 0 bases; unmatched junction bases: 3. The CDR3 DNA follows: TGTGCCAGCAGCTATTCAGGGGGCTCTGGGGCCAACGTCCTGACTTTC. Its translation is CASSYSGGSGANVLTF.

The chain has TRBV28 and TRBJ1-2; D not certain. Deletions cut 6 bases from V and 3 bases from J, with 14 bases between. Looked up from germline, CDR1 is MDHEN and CDR2 is SYDVKM. This CDR3 is built from 14 residues. CDR3 bases: TGTGCCAGCAGCACTCCAGACAAGTACTATGGCTACACCTTC. The encoded protein is CASSTPDKYYGYTF.

This chain uses TRBV25-1 with TRBJ2-2; tentatively, D is TRBD1 (6 bases). Germline V gene lookup returns CDR1 MGHDK and CDR2 SYGVNS. V dropped 4 bases and J dropped 6 bases, with 15 bases sitting between them. This CDR3 spans 15 amino acids. The CDR3 sequence is CASSVPGDESGELFF. CDR3 sequence (DNA): TGTGCCAGCAGTGTCCCAGGGGATGAATCCGGGGAGCTGTTTTTT.

The chain recombines TRBV23-1 with TRBJ1-2; D might be TRBD1 (6 bases). TRBV23-1 carries the ORF label, with uncertain function. The CDR3 is made up of 11 amino acids. V was trimmed by 9 bases and J by 4 bases, leaving 9 bases between them. CDR3 sequence reads: CASKTGYGYTF. The CDR3 bases are TGCGCCAGTAAGACAGGCTATGGCTACACCTTC.

The chain is built from TRBV4-2 and TRBJ2-3, with no clear D. V gave up 0 bases and J gave up 0 bases, with 7 bases separating them. In germline, CDR1 is LGHNA, CDR2 YNFKEQ. The CDR3 has 15 residues. CDR3 residues: CASSQDYPSTDTQYF. Here the CDR3 DNA reads TGTGCCAGCAGCCAAGACTACCCTAGCACAGATACGCAGTATTTT.

This clone was counted only a few times. The chain couples TRBV28 to TRBJ1-3, with D tentatively TRBD1 (5 bases). The CDR3 is made up of 16 amino acids. V lost 7 bases and J lost 0, with 16 bases in between. Germline V gives CDR1 MDHEN, CDR2 SYDVKM. Here the CDR3 DNA reads TGTGCCAGCATCCCCGGGGGGGGTACCTCTGGAAACACCATATATTTT. It is translated as CASIPGGGTSGNTIYF.

The chain carries TRBV28 and TRBJ2-3, with 7 bases matching TRBD1. Trimming removed 5 bases from V and 0 bases from J; junction bases left unmatched: 8. Looked up from germline, CDR1 is MDHEN and CDR2 is SYDVKM. This CDR3 is 16 amino acids long. The CDR3 nucleotides are TGTGCCAGCAGTCACTCGGACAGGTTAAGCACAGATACGCAGTATTTT. Protein: CASSHSDRLSTDTQYF.

V usage is TRBV19 and J usage is TRBJ2-3, with D uncertain. Trimming stripped 7 bases from V and 2 bases from J, with 7 bases between. This CDR3 has 12 residues. Germline CDR1 LNHDA, CDR2 SQIVND (reference sequence). CDR3 sequence: CASIGVTDTQYF. The DNA of the CDR3 is TGTGCCAGTATTGGGGTCACAGATACGCAGTATTTT. Combining the CDR3 with reference TRBV19 and TRBJ2-3 gives the whole variable domain DGGITQSPKYLFRKEGQNVTLSCEQNLNHDAMYWYRQDPGQGLRLIYYSQIVNDFQKGDIAEGYSVSREKKESFPLTVTSAQKNPTAFYLCASIGVTDTQYFGPGTRLTVL.

The CDR3 DNA follows: TGTGCCATCAGTGGCCGGGGGGGCGAGGAGACCCAGTACTTC. Translation gives CAISGRGGEETQYF. This sequence joins TRBV10-3 and TRBJ2-5; 8 bases are shared with TRBD2. Germline trimming cut 4 bases from V and 5 bases from J; bases unmatched to any gene: 6. This CDR3 contains 14 residues. The germline gives CDR1 ENHRY, CDR2 SYGVKD.

The genes are TRBV19 and TRBJ2-5, with a possible D match to TRBD2 (5 bases). The CDR3 spans 13 residues. Germline lookup yields CDR1 LNHDA and CDR2 SQIVND (reference sequence). The V and J ends lost 5 bases and 4 bases respectively, with 11 bases between them. The CDR3 protein is CASSSGKGETQYF. For the CDR3, the DNA is TGTGCCAGTAGTTCGGGGAAGGGAGAGACCCAGTACTTC.

The V call is TRBV30, the J call TRBJ1-5; 7 bases match TRBD1. Germline CDR1 and CDR2: GTSNPN and SVGIG (reference sequence). The CDR3 sequence is 18 residues long. V shed 2 bases and J 0 bases; nucleotides not matched to a gene: 13. The CDR3 DNA sequence: TGTGCCTGGAGTTCGGACAGGAGTTCCCGGTATAGCAATCAGCCCCAGCATTTT. Translation: CAWSSDRSSRYSNQPQHF. Full variable domain (outside the CDR3, taken from reference TRBV30 and TRBJ1-5): SQTIHQWPATLVQPVGSPLSLECTVEGTSNPNLYWYRQAAGRGLQLLFYSVGIGQISSEVPQNLSASRPQDRQFILSSKKLLLSDSGFYLCAWSSDRSSRYSNQPQHFGDGTRLSIL.

This clone was counted a single time. The gene calls are TRBV4-1 and TRBJ1-2; 7 bases are a match to TRBD1. The trim removed 0 bases at V and 5 bases at J, leaving 6 bases unmatched. Germline CDR1 reads MGHRA; CDR2 reads YSYEKL. The CDR3 extends over 15 amino acids. The CDR3 DNA reads as TGCGCCAGCAGCCAAGACCCCGGGACAGATTATGGCTACACCTTC. Translation: CASSQDPGTDYGYTF.

This clone was recorded only once. The gene calls are TRBV7-2 and TRBJ2-7; D ambiguous. Looked up from germline, CDR1 is SGHTA and CDR2 is FQGNSA. The CDR3 has 11 residues. V was shortened by 5 bases and J by 4 bases, with 6 bases between the two germline ends. The CDR3 here is CASSDRYEQYV. The CDR3 coding sequence is TGTGCCAGCAGCGATAGATACGAGCAGTACGTC.

This chain connects TRBV4-1 to TRBJ2-5, with 9 bases lining up with TRBD2. The CDR3 contains 16 residues. J gave up 2 bases and V 4 bases, and 8 bases lay outside the gene matches. Germline CDR1 MGHRA, CDR2 YSYEKL. Here the CDR3 DNA reads TGCGCCAGCAGCCGGGGGAACAGCGGGGGGCAAGAGACCCAGTACTTC. Translating gives CASSRGNSGGQETQYF.

This clone has just a few counts. V and J are TRBV7-2 and TRBJ2-3; 7 nucleotides match TRBD1. V gave up 6 bases and J gave up 3 bases; unmatched junction bases: 6. The germline CDR1 and CDR2 sequences are SGHTA and FQGNSA. The CDR3 runs 14 residues. The CDR3 reads CASSSTGVTDTQYF. The CDR3 DNA is TGTGCCAGCAGTTCCACAGGGGTTACAGATACGCAGTATTTT.

The chain carries TRBV7-2 and TRBJ2-7; TRBD2 matches at 12 bases. This CDR3 contains 16 residues. CDR1 is SGHTA and CDR2 is FQGNSA in the germline V gene. V lost 0 bases, J lost 4 bases, and 4 bases stayed unmatched. CDR3 DNA sequence: TGTGCCAGCAGCTTAGCGTCTACTAGCGGGGGGTACGAGCAGTACGTC. Protein product: CASSLASTSGGYEQYV.

V usage is TRBV7-2 and J usage is TRBJ1-4, with D unclear. The CDR3 is made up of 16 amino acids. Germline V gives CDR1 SGHTA, CDR2 FQGNSA. Trimming removed 2 bases from V and 0 bases from J, with 10 bases in between. The CDR3 loop is CASSLSRAATNEKLFF. The CDR3 coding sequence is TGTGCCAGCAGCTTATCCCGGGCGGCAACTAATGAAAAACTGTTTTTT. The entire variable domain, with the rest obtained from reference TRBV7-2 and TRBJ1-4, is as follows: GAGVSQSPSNKVTEKGKDVELRCDPISGHTALYWYRQSLGQGLEFLIYFQGNSAPDKSGLPSDRFSAERTGGSVSTLTIQRTQQEDSAVYLCASSLSRAATNEKLFFGSGTQLSVL.

This sequence joins TRBV9 and TRBJ1-1, with D tentatively TRBD1 (6 bases). This CDR3 contains 14 residues. Germline V lookup: CDR1 SGDLS, CDR2 YYNGEE. V dropped 6 bases and J dropped 7 bases, with 19 bases sitting between them. The DNA of the CDR3 is TGTGCCAGCACCGACACCGGAGGGGGACTTGAAGCTTTCTTT. Amino acid sequence: CASTDTGGGLEAFF.

The chain links TRBV7-2 to TRBJ2-3, with 10 nucleotides matching TRBD2. The CDR3 runs 16 residues. Germline lookup yields CDR1 SGHTA and CDR2 FQGNSA. Unmatched junction bases numbered 7, after V lost 4 bases and J lost 3 bases. CDR3 sequence reads: CASSSGAGGPTDTQYF. The CDR3 region has the DNA TGTGCCAGCAGCTCGGGAGCGGGGGGGCCGACAGATACGCAGTATTTT.

This clone occurred once. This chain uses TRBV7-3 with TRBJ1-5, with TRBD1 as a possible D gene (5 bases). V lost 5 bases to trimming and J lost 0 bases, with 20 bases between them. Germline values: CDR1 SGHTA, CDR2 FQGTGA. The CDR3 has 18 amino acids. In nucleotides, the CDR3 is TGTGCCAGCAGCCATGACCGGGGACCAAGCTATAGCAATCAGCCCCAGCATTTT. Amino acids: CASSHDRGPSYSNQPQHF.

The chain has TRBV4-3 and TRBJ2-7; 9 bases are a match to TRBD2. The V gene end was trimmed by 1 base and the J gene end by 2 bases; junction bases not matched to a gene: 3. The CDR3 totals 15 residues. Germline V gene lookup returns CDR1 LGHNA and CDR2 YSLEER. CDR3 protein: CASSQGLAETYEQYF. The CDR3, as DNA: TGCGCCAGCAGCCAAGGACTAGCGGAAACCTACGAGCAGTACTTC.